The rows below give T cell receptor beta chains drawn from one sample of a study of blood T cell repertoires in COVID-19. Here immunoSEQ multiplex PCR was the method, and the copy in TCRdb shows in-frame clones only, minus some. The repertoire holds fewer than 120,000 clones, with more than 75% as singletons. The specimen sequenced was peripheral blood. These receptors all come from a woman in her forties or fifties with acute or convalescent COVID-19. CDR3s include the opening cysteine and the closing phenylalanine or tryptophan. D genes are given only for firm matches. Size tells how often a clone was seen (once, few, many) or the class of an expanded clone, and some rows leave it out.

clone size | D gene | J gene | V gene | CDR3 protein | CDR3 DNA
- | - | TRBJ2-4 | TRBV24-1 | CATSDGAKNIQYF | TGTGCCACCAGTGACGGTGCCAAAAACATTCAGTACTTC
- | TRBD2 | TRBJ2-3 | TRBV24-1 | CATSDPSGSWTDTQYF | TGTGCCACCAGTGATCCTAGCGGGAGTTGGACAGATACGCAGTATTTT
- | - | TRBJ1-1 | TRBV9 | CASSVSAMNTEAFF | TGTGCCAGCAGCGTCAGCGCCATGAACACTGAAGCTTTCTTT
- | TRBD1 | TRBJ2-7 | TRBV2 | CASSFEQGAHEQYF | TGTGCCAGCAGCTTCGAACAGGGGGCGCACGAGCAGTACTTC
- | TRBD1 | TRBJ2-7 | TRBV6-5 | CASSPDRAGYEQYF | TGTGCCAGCAGTCCGGACAGGGCTGGCTACGAGCAGTACTTC
- | TRBD2 | TRBJ2-5 | TRBV19 | CASSRDRTSGQETQYF | TGTGCCAGTAGTAGAGACCGGACTAGCGGACAAGAGACCCAGTACTTC
few | - | TRBJ1-2 | TRBV24-1 | CATSHGPVEYTF | TGTGCCACCAGTCATGGGCCCGTCGAATACACCTTC
few | TRBD1 | TRBJ1-1 | TRBV6-5 | CASRAADRGRTEAFF | TGTGCCAGCAGAGCGGCGGACAGGGGGCGGACTGAAGCTTTCTTT
- | - | TRBJ1-2 | TRBV7-2 | CASSLTRSDGYTF | TGTGCCAGCAGCTTAACCCGATCGGATGGCTACACCTTC
- | - | TRBJ1-1 | TRBV5-1 | CASSLGPGEGTEAFF | TGCGCCAGCAGCTTGGGTCCGGGGGAAGGCACTGAAGCTTTCTTT
- | TRBD2 | TRBJ2-7 | TRBV7-6 | CASSRKTSGLSYEQYF | TGTGCCAGCAGCCGGAAGACTAGCGGACTTTCCTACGAGCAGTACTTC
- | - | TRBJ1-5 | TRBV5-1 | CASSLAGGPVQPQHF | TGCGCCAGCAGCTTGGCCGGGGGGCCCGTTCAGCCCCAGCATTTT
- | TRBD1 | TRBJ2-5 | TRBV4-2 | CASSHATGTGQETQYF | TGTGCCAGCAGCCATGCTACCGGGACAGGACAAGAGACCCAGTACTTC
once | - | TRBJ1-6 | TRBV6-5 | CASSSRWGGYPSPLHF | TGTGCCAGCAGTTCCCGTTGGGGGGGCTATCCTTCACCCCTCCACTTT
- | TRBD1 | TRBJ2-1 | TRBV2 | CASSGPGDLMTGVRSYNEQFF | TGTGCCAGCAGTGGCCCGGGGGATCTGATGACAGGGGTTAGGTCCTACAATGAGCAGTTCTTC